This TCR beta chain originates from a study of graft-versus-host responses after intestinal transplantation. Study in general: Grafts that recipients had were multivisceral, liver-intestinal, or isolated intestinal transplants.

To note about this clone: The target antigen is unknown.

V shed 5 bases and J shed 4 bases, with 14 bases lying between them. The CDR3 consists of 14 residues. Per germline, CDR1 SEHNR and CDR2 FQNEAQ (reference sequence). TCRdb keeps only in-frame clones here, not all; method: immunoSEQ multiplex PCR. The repertoire holds roughly 77,000 clones, roughly 90% seen once, with around 2.5% in the top ten. The source is a human donor who received an intestinal transplant. The chain carries TRBV7-9 and TRBJ1-2, with D perhaps matching TRBD1 (6 bases). The specimen was unstimulated CD8+ T cells sorted from spleen or lymph node cells, collected before intestinal transplant. The CDR3 loop is CASSPRTVAYGYTF. CDR3 sequence (DNA): TGTGCCAGCAGCCCCCGGACAGTTGCCTATGGCTACACCTTC.